A single sample is the source of the 11 T cell receptor beta chains below, sequenced in a study of T cell changes during pregnancy in multiple sclerosis (dated by TCRdb to the late 2010s). The library came from the immunoSEQ multiplex PCR assay. The table comes from immuneACCESS by way of TCRdb, which keeps in-frame sequences with V and J called. Part of the clones is missing from these tables; in studies checked, under half for an unresolved V gene and the rest for unknown reasons. Counted in this sample were under 45,000 clones; 94% of them appeared once. The ten largest clones capture about 0.37% of the sample. The sample here was CD4+ T cells from peripheral blood mononuclear cells, taken after pregnancy. These receptors were taken from a female donor with multiple sclerosis, enrolled in a pregnancy study.

The chain links TRBV19 to TRBJ2-7, with 11 bases that match TRBD2. The V gene's germline CDR1 is LNHDA and CDR2 SQIVND (reference sequence). Trimming at V came to 4 bases and at J to 3 bases, leaving 8 bases not matched to a gene. This CDR3 is 16 amino acids long. CDR3 protein: CASSKAGTSGDYEQYF. The CDR3 region has the DNA TGTGCCAGTAGTAAAGCCGGGACTAGCGGAGACTACGAGCAGTACTTC.

The chain is built from TRBV5-4 and TRBJ1-6, with TRBD1 as a possible D gene (6 bases). Germline V CDR1 and CDR2: SGHNT, YYREEE (reference sequence). The CDR3 runs 15 residues. Trimming cost V 2 bases and J 9 bases, with 15 bases left between them. The CDR3 loop is CASSFGGPTGSPLHF. The CDR3 region has the DNA TGTGCCAGCAGCTTCGGGGGGCCAACCGGTTCACCCCTCCACTTT. The complete variable domain, with remaining parts taken from reference TRBV5-4 and TRBJ1-6, reads ETGVTQSPTHLIKTRGQQVTLRCSSQSGHNTVSWYQQALGQGPQFIFQYYREEENGRGNFPPRFSGLQFPNYSSELNVNALELDDSALYLCASSFGGPTGSPLHFGNGTRLTVT.

The V call is TRBV2, the J call TRBJ1-5; 10 bases are shared with TRBD1. The trim removed 6 bases at V and 6 bases at J, leaving 8 bases unmatched. Germline CDR1 reads SNHLY; CDR2 reads FYNNEI. The CDR3 runs 15 residues. DNA for the CDR3: TGTGCCAGCAGCCGGGACAGGGGAGGAGGTCAGCCCCAGCATTTT. Amino acids: CASSRDRGGGQPQHF.

The chain is built from TRBV4-1 and TRBJ2-7, with 12 positions matching TRBD1. J lost 7 bases, V lost 4 bases, and 11 bases had no gene match. This CDR3 is built from 16 residues. Germline lookup yields CDR1 MGHRA and CDR2 YSYEKL. The CDR3 DNA reads TGCGCCAGCAGCCTAGTCGCGGGACAGGGGGCGAGAGAGCAGTACTTC. Protein: CASSLVAGQGAREQYF.

CDR3 sequence: CASSPGQGARGTGELFF. CDR3 nucleotide sequence: TGTGCCAGCAGCCCCGGACAGGGGGCGAGAGGAACCGGGGAGCTGTTTTTT. J is TRBJ2-2 and V is TRBV5-4; TRBD1 aligns across 11 bases. The CDR3 contains 17 residues. The junction had 10 bases not matched to a gene; V was cut back by 4 bases and J by 5 bases. Germline CDR1 is SGHNT and CDR2 is YYREEE (reference sequence).

J is TRBJ2-3 and V is TRBV12-5, with a possible D match to TRBD2 (6 bases). V lost 0 bases, J lost 3 bases, and 10 bases lay in between. There are 15 residues in the CDR3. The germline V gene encodes CDR1 LGHNT and CDR2 FRNRAP. The chain's CDR3 is CASGLVGGGTDTQYF. CDR3 nucleotide sequence: TGTGCTAGTGGTTTGGTGGGGGGTGGTACAGATACGCAGTATTTT.

The CDR3 region is CASSFGPGVSYEQYF. The CDR3 DNA sequence: TGTGCCAGCAGCTTTGGGCCCGGGGTCTCCTACGAGCAGTACTTC. The chain uses TRBV7-9 and TRBJ2-7; a weak D match, TRBD2 (5 bases). The germline V gene encodes CDR1 SEHNR and CDR2 FQNEAQ (reference sequence). The CDR3 covers 15 residues. Trimming removed 3 bases at V and 0 bases at J, with 12 bases between.

V is TRBV6-5 and J is TRBJ2-7; D is unclear. Between the trimmed V and J ends, which lost 7 bases and 0 bases, there was a span of 10 bases. The germline V gene encodes CDR1 MNHEY and CDR2 SVGAGI. CDR3 length equals 13 residues. The CDR3: CASTAQNSYEQYF. The CDR3 nucleotides are TGTGCCAGCACTGCACAAAACTCCTACGAGCAGTACTTC.

This clone has just a few counts. The gene calls are TRBV2 and TRBJ2-7; no definite D call. The V gene lost 6 bases and the J gene lost 3 bases, with 18 bases spanning the gap. Germline V lookup: CDR1 SNHLY, CDR2 FYNNEI. CDR3 size: 15 residues. CDR3 region: CASSPSDFSGYEQYF. The DNA for the CDR3 is TGTGCCAGCAGCCCGTCGGATTTTTCAGGCTACGAGCAGTACTTC.

V gene TRBV6-1 combines with J gene TRBJ1-1; 7 bases align to TRBD1. The CDR3 sequence is 13 residues long. With V trimmed by 4 bases and J by 4 bases, 3 bases remained unmatched. CDR1 and CDR2 from the germline V gene are MNHNS and SASEGT. The CDR3 nucleotides read TGTGCCAGCAGTGCAGGACAGGCCACTGAAGCTTTCTTT. Residues: CASSAGQATEAFF.

This rearrangement joins TRBV12-5 to TRBJ1-3; D remains unclear. CDR3 size: 16 residues. V shed 0 bases and J shed 0 bases, with 9 bases lying between them. Germline lookup yields CDR1 LGHNT and CDR2 FRNRAP. Here the CDR3 DNA reads TGTGCTAGTGGTTTGGTACTCCCCAACTCTGGAAACACCATATATTTT. It translates to CASGLVLPNSGNTIYF.